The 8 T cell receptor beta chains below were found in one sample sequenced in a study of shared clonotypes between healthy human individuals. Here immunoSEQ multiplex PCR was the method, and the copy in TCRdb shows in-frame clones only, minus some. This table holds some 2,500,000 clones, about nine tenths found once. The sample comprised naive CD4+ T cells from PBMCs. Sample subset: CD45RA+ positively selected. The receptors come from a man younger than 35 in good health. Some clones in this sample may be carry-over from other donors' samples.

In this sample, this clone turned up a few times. The CDR3 is CASTSTASGSLGYRFF. In DNA, the CDR3 is TGTGCCAGCACGTCGACGGCTAGCGGGAGTCTGGGTTATCGGTTCTTC. This chain uses TRBV5-5 with TRBJ2-1; 10 nucleotides match TRBD2. Looked up from germline, CDR1 is SGHKS and CDR2 is YYEKEE (reference sequence). The junction had 21 bases not matched to a gene; V was cut back by 6 bases and J by 15 bases. This CDR3 comprises 16 residues.

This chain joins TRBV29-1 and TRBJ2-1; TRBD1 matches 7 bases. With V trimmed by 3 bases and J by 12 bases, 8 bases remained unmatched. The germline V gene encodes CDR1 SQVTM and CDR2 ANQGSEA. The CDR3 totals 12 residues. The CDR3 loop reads CSVDKDRLAQFF. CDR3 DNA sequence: TGCAGCGTTGATAAGGACAGGCTCGCGCAGTTCTTC.

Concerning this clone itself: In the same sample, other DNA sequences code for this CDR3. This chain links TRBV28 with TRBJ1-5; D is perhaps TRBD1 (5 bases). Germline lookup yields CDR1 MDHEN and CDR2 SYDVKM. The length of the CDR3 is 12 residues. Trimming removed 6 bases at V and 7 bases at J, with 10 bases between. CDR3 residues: CASRVGGQPQHF. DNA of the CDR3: TGTGCCAGCAGGGTGGGGGGGCAGCCCCAGCATTTT. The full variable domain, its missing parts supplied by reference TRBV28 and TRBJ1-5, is DVKVTQSSRYLVKRTGEKVFLECVQDMDHENMFWYRQDPGLGLRLIYFSYDVKMKEKGDIPEGYSVSREKKERFSLILESASTNQTSMYLCASRVGGQPQHFGDGTRLSIL.

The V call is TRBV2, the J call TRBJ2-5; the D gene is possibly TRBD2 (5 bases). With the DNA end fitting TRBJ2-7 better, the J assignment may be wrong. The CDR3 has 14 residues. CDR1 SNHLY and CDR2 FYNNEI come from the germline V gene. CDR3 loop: CASSGGTSTYEQYF. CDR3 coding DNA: TGTGCCAGCAGTGGGGGAACTAGTACCTACGAGCAGTACTTC.

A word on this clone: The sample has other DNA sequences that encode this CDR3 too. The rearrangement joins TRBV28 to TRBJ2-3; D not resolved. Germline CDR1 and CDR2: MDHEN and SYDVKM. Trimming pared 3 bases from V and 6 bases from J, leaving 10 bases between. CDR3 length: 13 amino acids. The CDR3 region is CASSLLSSDTQYF. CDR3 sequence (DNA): TGTGCCAGCAGTTTGCTCAGTTCGGATACGCAGTATTTT.

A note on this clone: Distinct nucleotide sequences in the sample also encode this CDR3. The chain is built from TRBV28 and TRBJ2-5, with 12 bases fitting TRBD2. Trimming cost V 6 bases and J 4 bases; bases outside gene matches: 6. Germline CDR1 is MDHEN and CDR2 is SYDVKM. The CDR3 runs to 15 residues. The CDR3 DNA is TGTGCCAGCAGCCTAGCGGGAGGGCCTGGAGAGACCCAGTACTTC. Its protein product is CASSLAGGPGETQYF.

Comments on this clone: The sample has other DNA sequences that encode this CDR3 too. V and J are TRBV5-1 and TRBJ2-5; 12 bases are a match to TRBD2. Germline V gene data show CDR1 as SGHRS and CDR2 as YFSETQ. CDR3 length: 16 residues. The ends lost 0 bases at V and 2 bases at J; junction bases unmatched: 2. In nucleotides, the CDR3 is TGCGCCAGCAGCTTGGGGACTAGCGGGGTACAAGAGACCCAGTACTTC. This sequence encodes CASSLGTSGVQETQYF.

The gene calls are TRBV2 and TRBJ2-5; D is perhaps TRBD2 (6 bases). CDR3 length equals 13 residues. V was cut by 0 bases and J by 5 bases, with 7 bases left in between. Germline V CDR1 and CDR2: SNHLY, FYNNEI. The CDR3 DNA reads TGTGCCAGCAGTGAAGCTGGGGGGGAGACCCAGTACTTC. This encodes CASSEAGGETQYF.